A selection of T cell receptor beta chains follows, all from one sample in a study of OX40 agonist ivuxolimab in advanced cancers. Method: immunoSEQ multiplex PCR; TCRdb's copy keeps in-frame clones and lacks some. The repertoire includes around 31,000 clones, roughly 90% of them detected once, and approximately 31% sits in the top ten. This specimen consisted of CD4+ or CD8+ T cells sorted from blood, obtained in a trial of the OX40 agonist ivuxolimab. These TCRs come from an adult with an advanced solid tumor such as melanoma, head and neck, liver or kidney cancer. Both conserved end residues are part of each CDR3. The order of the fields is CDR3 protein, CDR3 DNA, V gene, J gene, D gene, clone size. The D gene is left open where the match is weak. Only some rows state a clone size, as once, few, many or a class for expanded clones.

CDR3aa: CASTPTRENNEQFF; CDR3nt: TGTGCCAGCACCCCCACGCGAGAGAACAATGAGCAGTTCTTC; v_gene: TRBV7-9; j_gene: TRBJ2-1; d_gene: NA; abundance: once
CDR3aa: CASSLPGTGVYNEQFF; CDR3nt: TGTGCCAGCAGCTTGCCGGGGACAGGGGTGTACAATGAGCAGTTCTTC; v_gene: TRBV7-9; j_gene: TRBJ2-1; d_gene: TRBD1; abundance: NA
CDR3aa: CASSPPGHEQYF; CDR3nt: TGTGCCAGCAGTCCCCCGGGCCACGAGCAGTACTTC; v_gene: TRBV2; j_gene: TRBJ2-7; d_gene: NA; abundance: NA
CDR3aa: CASSLSPGDYEQYF; CDR3nt: TGTGCCAGCAGTTTATCCCCAGGGGACTACGAGCAGTACTTC; v_gene: TRBV27; j_gene: TRBJ2-7; d_gene: NA; abundance: NA
CDR3aa: CASSEFAQGDYTF; CDR3nt: TGTGCCAGCAGTGAGTTCGCGCAGGGGGACTACACCTTC; v_gene: TRBV25-1; j_gene: TRBJ1-2; d_gene: TRBD1; abundance: NA
CDR3aa: CASSVGAGGNEKLFF; CDR3nt: TGTGCCAGCAGCGTTGGAGCCGGCGGGAATGAAAAACTGTTTTTT; v_gene: TRBV9; j_gene: TRBJ1-4; d_gene: NA; abundance: few
CDR3aa: CASSSEREGRTGELFF; CDR3nt: TGTGCCAGCAGCTCCGAGCGGGAGGGTCGTACCGGGGAGCTGTTTTTT; v_gene: TRBV7-9; j_gene: TRBJ2-2; d_gene: TRBD2; abundance: NA
CDR3aa: CASSATGDGAKNIQYF; CDR3nt: TGTGCCAGCAGCGCGACAGGGGACGGAGCCAAAAACATTCAGTACTTC; v_gene: TRBV9; j_gene: TRBJ2-4; d_gene: TRBD1; abundance: NA
CDR3aa: CASSLGVRGRSNEQFF; CDR3nt: TGTGCCAGCAGCTTGGGGGTCAGGGGGCGTAGCAATGAGCAGTTCTTC; v_gene: TRBV5-4; j_gene: TRBJ2-1; d_gene: TRBD1; abundance: NA
CDR3aa: CASSAGTSGERKYF; CDR3nt: TGTGCCAGCAGTGCCGGGACTAGCGGAGAGAGGAAGTATTTT; v_gene: TRBV9; j_gene: TRBJ2-3; d_gene: TRBD2; abundance: NA
CDR3aa: CASLGPGDYTF; CDR3nt: TGTGCCAGCCTGGGGCCGGGAGATTACACCTTC; v_gene: TRBV19; j_gene: TRBJ1-2; d_gene: NA; abundance: NA
CDR3aa: CASSLPGQGATGELFF; CDR3nt: TGTGCCAGCAGCTTACCGGGACAGGGGGCCACCGGGGAGCTGTTTTTT; v_gene: TRBV7-9; j_gene: TRBJ2-2; d_gene: TRBD1; abundance: NA
CDR3aa: CASNLVGSYEQYF; CDR3nt: TGTGCCAGCAACCTGGTGGGGTCCTACGAGCAGTACTTC; v_gene: TRBV6-5; j_gene: TRBJ2-7; d_gene: NA; abundance: NA
CDR3aa: CASSLRDSDIYEQYF; CDR3nt: TGTGCCAGCAGCTTACGGGACAGCGATATCTACGAGCAGTACTTC; v_gene: TRBV11-3; j_gene: TRBJ2-7; d_gene: TRBD1; abundance: NA
CDR3aa: CASSESQGSGELFF; CDR3nt: TGTGCCAGCAGTGAATCTCAGGGGAGCGGGGAGCTGTTTTTT; v_gene: TRBV25-1; j_gene: TRBJ2-2; d_gene: NA; abundance: NA
CDR3aa: CASSHKAGGFNEQYF; CDR3nt: TGTGCCAGTAGTCATAAAGCGGGAGGGTTTAACGAGCAGTACTTC; v_gene: TRBV19; j_gene: TRBJ2-7; d_gene: TRBD2; abundance: NA
CDR3aa: CASSRSRYGYTF; CDR3nt: TGTGCCAGCAGTAGGAGTCGGTATGGCTACACCTTC; v_gene: TRBV6-6; j_gene: TRBJ1-2; d_gene: NA; abundance: NA
CDR3aa: CASSPSGQKNTEAFF; CDR3nt: TGTGCCAGCAGCCCGTCGGGACAAAAGAACACTGAAGCTTTCTTT; v_gene: TRBV9; j_gene: TRBJ1-1; d_gene: NA; abundance: NA
CDR3aa: CASSGTGGSNYGYTF; CDR3nt: TGTGCCAGCAGCGGAACAGGGGGTTCTAACTATGGCTACACCTTC; v_gene: TRBV7-9; j_gene: TRBJ1-2; d_gene: TRBD1; abundance: NA
CDR3aa: CASSQDLFNTGELFF; CDR3nt: TGTGCCAGCAGCCAGGACCTTTTTAACACCGGGGAGCTGTTTTTT; v_gene: TRBV27; j_gene: TRBJ2-2; d_gene: NA; abundance: NA
CDR3aa: CASSVEGTSGLLYNEQFF; CDR3nt: TGTGCCAGCAGCGTAGAAGGGACTAGCGGCCTATTGTACAATGAGCAGTTCTTC; v_gene: TRBV9; j_gene: TRBJ2-1; d_gene: TRBD2; abundance: once
CDR3aa: CASSDDRGQKLAKNIQYF; CDR3nt: TGTGCCAGCAGCGACGACAGGGGGCAGAAGCTAGCCAAAAACATTCAGTACTTC; v_gene: TRBV5-4; j_gene: TRBJ2-4; d_gene: TRBD1; abundance: NA
CDR3aa: CASSLWTARVTFF; CDR3nt: TGTGCCAGCAGCCTCTGGACAGCGCGGGTAACTTTCTTT; v_gene: TRBV7-2; j_gene: TRBJ1-1; d_gene: NA; abundance: few
CDR3aa: CASRENTEAFF; CDR3nt: TGTGCCAGCAGGGAGAACACTGAAGCTTTCTTT; v_gene: TRBV6-5; j_gene: TRBJ1-1; d_gene: NA; abundance: NA
CDR3aa: CASKGTGTSGSPSYNEQFF; CDR3nt: TGTGCCAGCAAAGGGACCGGGACTAGCGGGAGCCCCTCCTACAATGAGCAGTTCTTC; v_gene: TRBV28; j_gene: TRBJ2-1; d_gene: TRBD2; abundance: NA
CDR3aa: CASSLNYLAKNIQYF; CDR3nt: TGTGCCAGCAGTCTCAATTATTTAGCCAAAAACATTCAGTACTTC; v_gene: TRBV28; j_gene: TRBJ2-4; d_gene: NA; abundance: once
CDR3aa: CASSVRDSIITNSGNTIYF; CDR3nt: TGTGCCAGCAGCGTCCGGGACAGCATTATAACCAACTCTGGAAACACCATATATTTT; v_gene: TRBV9; j_gene: TRBJ1-3; d_gene: TRBD1; abundance: NA
CDR3aa: CASSFGGRVNEQFF; CDR3nt: TGTGCCAGCAGCTTCGGGGGGCGCGTGAATGAGCAGTTCTTC; v_gene: TRBV5-8; j_gene: TRBJ2-1; d_gene: NA; abundance: NA